These 8 T cell receptor beta chains originate from one sample sequenced in a study of blood T cell repertoires in COVID-19. The table came from immunoSEQ multiplex PCR; TCRdb's copy has only in-frame clones and leaves some out. The data show about 180,000 clones, 86% seen once. The sample consisted of PBMCs or T cells enriched from blood (not recorded which). These receptors were taken from a woman aged 25 to 45 who had recovered from COVID-19.

The chain combines TRBV25-1 with TRBJ2-5; D unclear. V lost 5 bases, J lost 5 bases, and 6 bases lay in between. Germline values: CDR1 MGHDK, CDR2 SYGVNS. The CDR3 extends over 11 amino acids. CDR3 DNA sequence: TGTGCCAGCAGTCTCGTGGAGACCCAGTACTTC. Its translation: CASSLVETQYF.

V is TRBV11-1 and J is TRBJ1-2; D might be TRBD1 (6 bases). The germline V gene encodes CDR1 SGHAT and CDR2 FQDESV (reference sequence). The length of the CDR3 is 13 residues. Trimming removed 4 bases at V and 4 bases at J, with 10 bases between. The CDR3 bases are TGTGCCAGCAGCTCACAGGGCCCCTATGGCTACACCTTC. Its translation: CASSSQGPYGYTF.

The chain combines TRBV28 with TRBJ1-1, with 9 bases lining up with TRBD1. Germline assignment: CDR1 MDHEN and CDR2 SYDVKM. The V gene end was trimmed by 3 bases and the J gene end by 5 bases; junction bases not matched to a gene: 10. This CDR3 contains 16 residues. This CDR3 reads CASSFWVQGAGTEAFF. The DNA of the CDR3 is TGTGCCAGCAGTTTCTGGGTACAGGGGGCTGGAACTGAAGCTTTCTTT.

This clone was picked up one time. The chain has TRBV2 and TRBJ2-1; possibly TRBD2 for D (6 bases). This CDR3 is built from 15 residues. CDR1 is SNHLY and CDR2 is FYNNEI in the germline V gene. Trimming took off 2 bases at V and 4 bases at J, with 12 bases between the two ends. CDR3 sequence: CASSERRGYYNEQFF. CDR3 sequence (DNA): TGTGCCAGCAGTGAACGGCGGGGCTATTACAATGAGCAGTTCTTC.

This sequence joins TRBV28 and TRBJ1-1, with a possible D match to TRBD1 (5 bases). Germline V gene sequence: CDR1 MDHEN, CDR2 SYDVKM. Trimming shortened V by 7 bases and J by 1 base, and 16 bases separated the two germline ends. The CDR3 sequence is 15 residues long. Here the CDR3 reads CASKTDFLPNTEAFF. For the CDR3, the DNA is TGTGCCAGCAAGACAGACTTTTTACCGAACACTGAAGCTTTCTTT.

This clone was detected once. The V and J genes are TRBV7-2 and TRBJ2-5, with D possibly matching TRBD2 (7 bases). CDR1 SGHTA and CDR2 FQGNSA come from the germline V gene. The ends were cut back, 3 bases at V and 9 bases at J, with 14 bases in the middle. The CDR3 runs to 13 residues. For the CDR3, the DNA is TGTGCCAGCAGCTTCAGGGAGGGGGAGGCCCAGTACTTC. Amino acid sequence: CASSFREGEAQYF.

This clone was seen a handful of times. V gene TRBV9 combines with J gene TRBJ2-3; 10 positions match TRBD2. Germline V gives CDR1 SGDLS, CDR2 YYNGEE. The CDR3 consists of 15 residues. V shed 3 bases and J 2 bases; nucleotides not matched to a gene: 3. CDR3: CASSAGLADTDTQYF. In nucleotides, the CDR3 is TGTGCCAGCAGCGCAGGACTAGCGGACACAGATACGCAGTATTTT.

This clone was counted a single time. The chain carries TRBV19 and TRBJ2-1; D remains ambiguous. This CDR3 has 14 amino acids. V dropped 6 bases and J dropped 3 bases, with 12 bases sitting between them. The germline CDR1 and CDR2 sequences are LNHDA and SQIVND (reference sequence). CDR3: CASSPTSYYNEQFF. CDR3 DNA: TGTGCCAGTAGCCCGACAAGTTACTACAATGAGCAGTTCTTC. Combining the CDR3 with reference TRBV19 and TRBJ2-1 gives the whole variable domain DGGITQSPKYLFRKEGQNVTLSCEQNLNHDAMYWYRQDPGQGLRLIYYSQIVNDFQKGDIAEGYSVSREKKESFPLTVTSAQKNPTAFYLCASSPTSYYNEQFFGPGTRLTVL.